This TCR beta chain originates from a study of control samples from healthy donors and cancer patients. Between the trimmed V and J ends, which lost 1 base and 5 bases, there was a span of 5 bases. Germline values: CDR1 LGHDT, CDR2 YNNKEL (reference sequence). The CDR3 covers 13 residues. Only in-frame clones appear in the TCRdb table, and some are missing; sequencing was by immunoSEQ multiplex PCR. Found here are 160,000 or so clones, about 94% of them singletons; the top ten hold about 8.5%. This TCR was sampled from a woman in her 40s in good health. The V call is TRBV3-1 (or the pseudogene TRBV3-2), the J call TRBJ2-2; D unclear. Sequenced material: blood. CDR3 sequence: CASSQGRTGELFF. The CDR3 nucleotides read TGTGCCAGCAGCCAAGGGCGAACCGGGGAGCTGTTTTTT.